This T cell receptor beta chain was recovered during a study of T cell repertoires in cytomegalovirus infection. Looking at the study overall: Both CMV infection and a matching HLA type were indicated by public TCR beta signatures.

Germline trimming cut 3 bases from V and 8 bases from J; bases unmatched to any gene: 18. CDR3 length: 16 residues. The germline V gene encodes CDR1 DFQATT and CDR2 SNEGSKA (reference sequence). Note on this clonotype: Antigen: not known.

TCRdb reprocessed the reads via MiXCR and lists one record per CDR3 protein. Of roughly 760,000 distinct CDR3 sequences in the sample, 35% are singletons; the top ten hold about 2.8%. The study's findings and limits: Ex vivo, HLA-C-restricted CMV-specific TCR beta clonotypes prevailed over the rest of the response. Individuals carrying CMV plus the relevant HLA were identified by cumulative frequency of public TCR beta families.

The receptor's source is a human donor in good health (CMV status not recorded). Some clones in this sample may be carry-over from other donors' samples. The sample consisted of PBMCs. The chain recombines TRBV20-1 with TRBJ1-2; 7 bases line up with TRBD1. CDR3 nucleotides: TGCAGTGCTAGGGGGGGAAGGGAGGGGGCTGTGCGAGGCTACACCTTC. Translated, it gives CSARGGREGAVRGYTF.